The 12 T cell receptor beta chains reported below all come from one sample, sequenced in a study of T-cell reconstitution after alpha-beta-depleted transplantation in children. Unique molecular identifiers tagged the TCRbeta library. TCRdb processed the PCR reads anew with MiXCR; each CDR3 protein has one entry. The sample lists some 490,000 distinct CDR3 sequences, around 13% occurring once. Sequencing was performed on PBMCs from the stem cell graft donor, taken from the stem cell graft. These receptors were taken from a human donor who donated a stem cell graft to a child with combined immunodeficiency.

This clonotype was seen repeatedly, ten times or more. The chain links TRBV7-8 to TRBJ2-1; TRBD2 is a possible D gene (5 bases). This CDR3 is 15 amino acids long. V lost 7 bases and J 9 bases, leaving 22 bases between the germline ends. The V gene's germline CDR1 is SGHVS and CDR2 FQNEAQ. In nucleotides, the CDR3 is TGTGCCAGCAACATGGAGGTCATACTAGAGGGTGAGCAGTTCTTC. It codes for CASNMEVILEGEQFF.

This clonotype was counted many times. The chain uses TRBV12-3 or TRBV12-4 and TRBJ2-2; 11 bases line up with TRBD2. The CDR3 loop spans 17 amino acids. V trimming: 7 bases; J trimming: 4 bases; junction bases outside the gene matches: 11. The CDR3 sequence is CASTPGPSGRTTGELFF. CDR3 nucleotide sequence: TGTGCCAGCACCCCCGGACCTAGCGGGAGGACCACCGGGGAGCTGTTTTTT.

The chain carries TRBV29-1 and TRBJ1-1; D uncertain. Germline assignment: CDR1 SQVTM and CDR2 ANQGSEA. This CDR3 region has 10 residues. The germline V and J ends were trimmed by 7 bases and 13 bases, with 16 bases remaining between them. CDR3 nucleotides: TGCAGCGCGGGAGGATTTTACGGTTTCTTT. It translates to CSAGGFYGFF.

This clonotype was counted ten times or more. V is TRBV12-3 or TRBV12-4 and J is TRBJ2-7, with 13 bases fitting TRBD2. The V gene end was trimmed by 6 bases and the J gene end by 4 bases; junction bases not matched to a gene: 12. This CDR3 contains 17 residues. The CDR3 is CASSPTSGGALTYEQYF. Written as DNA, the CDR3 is TGTGCCAGCAGCCCAACTAGCGGGGGGGCCTTAACATACGAGCAGTACTTC.

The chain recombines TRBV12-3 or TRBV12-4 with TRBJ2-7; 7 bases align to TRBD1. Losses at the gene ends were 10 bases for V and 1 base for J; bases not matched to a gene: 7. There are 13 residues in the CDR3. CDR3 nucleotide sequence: TGTGCCACCATGGACAGGATTTCCTACGAGCAGTACTTC. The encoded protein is CATMDRISYEQYF.

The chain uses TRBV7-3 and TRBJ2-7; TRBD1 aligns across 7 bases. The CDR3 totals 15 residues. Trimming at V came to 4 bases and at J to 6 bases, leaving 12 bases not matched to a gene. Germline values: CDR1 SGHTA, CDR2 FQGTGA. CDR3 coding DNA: TGTGCCAGCAGCTCCCGACAGGGTGAGGTTAGCGAGCAGTACTTC. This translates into CASSSRQGEVSEQYF.

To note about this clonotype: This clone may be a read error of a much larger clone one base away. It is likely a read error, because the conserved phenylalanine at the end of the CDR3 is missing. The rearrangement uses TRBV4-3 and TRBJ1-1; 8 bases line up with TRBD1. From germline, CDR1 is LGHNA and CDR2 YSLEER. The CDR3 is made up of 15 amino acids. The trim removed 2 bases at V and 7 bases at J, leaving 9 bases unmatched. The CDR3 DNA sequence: TGCGCCAGCAGCCAACAGGGGGCGCGGCGTGGTGAAGCTTTCATT. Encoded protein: CASSQQGARRGEAFI.

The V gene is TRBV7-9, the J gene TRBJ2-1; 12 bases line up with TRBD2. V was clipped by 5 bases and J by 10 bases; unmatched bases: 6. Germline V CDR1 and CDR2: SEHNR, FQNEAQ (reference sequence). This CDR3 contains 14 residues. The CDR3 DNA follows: TGTGCCAGCAGCGCGGGACTAGCGGGTTGGGAGCAGTTCTTC. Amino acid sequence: CASSAGLAGWEQFF.

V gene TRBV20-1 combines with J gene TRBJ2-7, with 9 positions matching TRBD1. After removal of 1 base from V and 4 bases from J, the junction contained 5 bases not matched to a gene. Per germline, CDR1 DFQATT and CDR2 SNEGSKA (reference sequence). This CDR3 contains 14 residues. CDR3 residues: CSARVPGQGYEQYF. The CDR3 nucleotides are TGCAGTGCTAGAGTTCCGGGACAGGGTTACGAGCAGTACTTC.

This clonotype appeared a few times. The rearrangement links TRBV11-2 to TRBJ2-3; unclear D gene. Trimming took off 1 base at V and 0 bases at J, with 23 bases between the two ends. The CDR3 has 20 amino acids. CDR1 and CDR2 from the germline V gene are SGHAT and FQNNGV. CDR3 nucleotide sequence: TGTGCCAGCAGCTTAGGGGGTCGCTATACAACCGTTTTTAGCACAGATACGCAGTATTTT. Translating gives CASSLGGRYTTVFSTDTQYF.

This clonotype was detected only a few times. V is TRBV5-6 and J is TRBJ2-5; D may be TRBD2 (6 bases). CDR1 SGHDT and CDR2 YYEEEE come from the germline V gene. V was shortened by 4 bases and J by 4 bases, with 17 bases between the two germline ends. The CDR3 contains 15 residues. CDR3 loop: CASSPAGRYGETQYF. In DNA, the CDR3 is TGTGCCAGCAGCCCAGCCGGGAGATATGGAGAGACCCAGTACTTC.

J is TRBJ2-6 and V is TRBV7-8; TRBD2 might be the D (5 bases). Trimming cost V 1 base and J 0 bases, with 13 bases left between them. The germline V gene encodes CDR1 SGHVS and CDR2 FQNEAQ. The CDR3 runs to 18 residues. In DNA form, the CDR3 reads TGTGCCAGCAGCTTAGGAGGGCCAGGCTCCTCTGGGGCCAACGTCCTGACTTTC. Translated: CASSLGGPGSSGANVLTF. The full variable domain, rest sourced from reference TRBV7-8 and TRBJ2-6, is GAGVSQSPRYKVAKRGQDVALRCDPISGHVSLFWYQQALGQGPEFLTYFQNEAQLDKSGLPSDRFFAERPEGSVSTLKIQRTQQEDSAVYLCASSLGGPGSSGANVLTFGAGSRLTVL.